One and the same sample provided the 19 T cell receptor beta chains below, sequenced in a study of cytomegalovirus exposure and HLA in healthy donors. PCR employed 60 Vbeta and 13 Jbeta primers. This table comes from immunoSEQ multiplex PCR, and its TCRdb copy is limited to in-frame clones, with some not included. The sample holds 130,000 to 150,000 clones, roughly 78% seen once. The sequencing sample was made of PBMCs. The origin of the receptors is a man aged 35 to 55 in good health and CMV-seropositive.

The chain uses TRBV20-1 and TRBJ1-1, with no clear D. Trimming left V 6 bases short and J 1 base short, with 6 bases between. The CDR3 length is 11 residues. From germline, CDR1 is DFQATT and CDR2 SNEGSKA (reference sequence). CDR3 loop: CSARRNTEAFF. The CDR3 DNA reads TGCAGTGCCCGGAGGAACACTGAAGCTTTCTTT.

This chain connects TRBV30 to TRBJ2-4; 9 bases are a match to TRBD1. Germline CDR1 GTSNPN, CDR2 SVGIG (reference sequence). The CDR3 totals 12 residues. After removal of 0 bases from V and 11 bases from J, the junction contained 2 bases not matched to a gene. The CDR3 here is CAWSVWTGVQYF. The CDR3 DNA is TGTGCCTGGAGTGTTTGGACAGGGGTTCAGTACTTC.

The CDR3: CASSPTSGASYEQYF. The DNA for the CDR3 is TGTGCCAGCTCCCCTACTAGCGGGGCTTCCTACGAGCAGTACTTC. The chain links TRBV18 to TRBJ2-7, with 10 bases identical to TRBD2. The CDR3 has 15 amino acids. Germline-derived CDR1 and CDR2 are KGHSH and LQKENI. Trimming at V came to 6 bases and at J to 1 base, leaving 6 bases not matched to a gene.

DNA for the CDR3: TGTGCCAGCGATACAGGAGCCAGAACAGATACGCAGTATTTT. Protein product: CASDTGARTDTQYF. The chain uses TRBV7-8 and TRBJ2-3; D is possibly TRBD1 (5 bases). Germline CDR1 reads SGHVS; CDR2 reads FQNEAQ. This CDR3 is built from 14 residues. Deletions cut 8 bases from V and 3 bases from J, with 15 bases between.

V usage is TRBV4-2 and J usage is TRBJ1-1; D might be TRBD1 (5 bases). Trimming pared 1 base from V and 6 bases from J, leaving 12 bases between. CDR3 length equals 14 residues. The germline V gene has CDR1 LGHNA and CDR2 YNFKEQ. The CDR3 nucleotides read TGTGCCAGCAGCCAAGTTGGGGCAGTGGCTGAAGCTTTCTTT. Translated: CASSQVGAVAEAFF.

This clone has a handful of counts. This rearrangement joins TRBV7-3 to TRBJ2-2; 12 positions match TRBD2. Germline V gene sequence: CDR1 SGHTA, CDR2 FQGTGA. The CDR3 is 18 amino acids. With V trimmed by 1 base and J by 5 bases, 8 bases remained unmatched. This CDR3 reads CASSLIGPGLAGTGELFF. Written as DNA, the CDR3 is TGTGCCAGCAGCTTAATTGGCCCGGGACTAGCGGGTACCGGGGAGCTGTTTTTT.

The chain links TRBV27 to TRBJ2-2, with 10 bases matching TRBD1. The CDR3 has 17 residues. J was trimmed by 4 bases and V by 5 bases; bases with no gene match: 10. Germline CDR1 and CDR2: MNHEY and SMNVEV (reference sequence). The CDR3: CASSIRQGARLTGELFF. CDR3 DNA: TGTGCCAGCAGTATCCGACAGGGGGCGCGTCTCACCGGGGAGCTGTTTTTT.

The chain is built from TRBV6-5 and TRBJ1-2; no firm D call. The CDR3 consists of 12 residues. The germline gives CDR1 MNHEY, CDR2 SVGAGI. Between the trimmed V and J ends, which lost 5 bases and 3 bases, there was a span of 7 bases. DNA for the CDR3: TGTGCCAGCAGTAATAACTACTATGGCTACACCTTC. Protein: CASSNNYYGYTF.

The CDR3 coding sequence is TGTGCCAGCAGAGTGAGACAGGGGGCCTACGAGCAGTACTTC. Encoded protein: CASRVRQGAYEQYF. The J gene is TRBJ2-5, the V gene TRBV6-5; TRBD1 agrees at 9 bases. The J call may be incorrect, as the DNA end agrees better with TRBJ2-7. Germline CDR1 reads MNHEY; CDR2 reads SVGAGI. This CDR3 contains 14 residues.

The CDR3 here is CASSPGLADEGFEQYF. CDR3 DNA sequence: TGTGCCAGCAGCCCAGGACTAGCGGACGAGGGTTTCGAGCAGTACTTC. The J gene is TRBJ2-7, the V gene TRBV4-2; 10 bases align to TRBD2. In germline, CDR1 is LGHNA, CDR2 YNFKEQ. The J segment lost 6 bases and the V segment lost 4 bases, leaving 12 bases of the junction unmatched. The CDR3 loop spans 16 amino acids.

This clone was detected once. CDR3 amino acids: CASSPARQVSYEQYF. The DNA of the CDR3 is TGTGCCAGCAGTCCCGCCCGACAGGTCTCCTACGAGCAGTACTTC. The V and J genes are TRBV6-5 and TRBJ2-7; a possible D gene is TRBD1 (6 bases). Germline V lookup: CDR1 MNHEY, CDR2 SVGAGI. This CDR3 has 15 residues. Deletions cut 5 bases from V and 0 bases from J, with 14 bases between.

The chain has TRBV5-4 and TRBJ2-3, with TRBD2 matching 7 bases. From germline, CDR1 is SGHNT and CDR2 YYREEE (reference sequence). V lost 0 bases and J lost 4; bases outside the gene matches: 11. The CDR3 covers 17 residues. The CDR3 coding sequence is TGTGCCAGCAGCTTGGCTGGGAGGGCGGTTGGTTCAGATACGCAGTATTTT. Amino acids: CASSLAGRAVGSDTQYF. Supplemented by reference TRBV5-4 and TRBJ2-3, the full variable domain reads ETGVTQSPTHLIKTRGQQVTLRCSSQSGHNTVSWYQQALGQGPQFIFQYYREEENGRGNFPPRFSGLQFPNYSSELNVNALELDDSALYLCASSLAGRAVGSDTQYFGPGTRLTVL.

This clone was detected once. The chain joins TRBV2 to TRBJ1-3; D might be TRBD1 (6 bases). Germline CDR1 SNHLY, CDR2 FYNNEI. The CDR3 contains 15 residues. Deletions cut 6 bases from V and 0 bases from J, with 12 bases between. The CDR3 coding sequence is TGTGCCAGCAGCGACAGGCTAGTCTCTGGAAACACCATATATTTT. Its protein is CASSDRLVSGNTIYF. Combining the CDR3 with reference TRBV2 and TRBJ1-3 gives the whole variable domain EPEVTQTPSHQVTQMGQEVILRCVPISNHLYFYWYRQILGQKVEFLVSFYNNEISEKSEIFDDQFSVERPDGSNFTLKIRSTKLEDSAMYFCASSDRLVSGNTIYFGEGSWLTVV.

In its sample, this clone was seen a few times. This chain links TRBV6-1 with TRBJ2-2; no firm D call. Looked up from germline, CDR1 is MNHNS and CDR2 is SASEGT. With 4 bases removed from V and 7 bases from J, the gap between germline ends came to 7 bases. The CDR3 covers 12 residues. The DNA of the CDR3 is TGTGCCAGCAGTGGCCCAGTCGGGGAGCTGTTTTTT. Residues: CASSGPVGELFF.

The chain employs TRBV7-2 and TRBJ2-5, with TRBD2 identical over 10 bases. CDR1 SGHTA and CDR2 FQGNSA come from the germline V gene. Losses at the gene ends were 3 bases for V and 5 bases for J; bases not matched to a gene: 9. This CDR3 region has 16 residues. DNA for the CDR3: TGTGCCAGCAGCTTTTACCAGCGGGAGGGCCGGGAGACCCAGTACTTC. This codes for CASSFYQREGRETQYF.

This sequence joins TRBV5-1 and TRBJ2-3; 9 positions agree with TRBD1. V trimming: 4 bases; J trimming: 2 bases; junction bases outside the gene matches: 5. The CDR3 spans 15 residues. Germline lookup yields CDR1 SGHRS and CDR2 YFSETQ. This CDR3 is CASSGTGGDTDTQYF. The CDR3 DNA reads TGCGCCAGCAGCGGAACAGGGGGCGACACAGATACGCAGTATTTT.

The rearrangement uses TRBV28 and TRBJ2-7; 10 nucleotides agree with TRBD2. Germline values: CDR1 MDHEN, CDR2 SYDVKM. The CDR3 covers 16 residues. J was trimmed by 0 bases and V by 5 bases; bases with no gene match: 7. CDR3 bases: TGTGCCAGCAGTGCGTCGACTAGCGGGCCCTCCTACGAGCAGTACTTC. Its protein is CASSASTSGPSYEQYF.

The J gene is TRBJ2-1, the V gene TRBV27; the D is unclear. The CDR3 is 14 residues long. The germline CDR1 and CDR2 sequences are MNHEY and SMNVEV (reference sequence). Trimming shortened V by 3 bases and J by 2 bases, and 8 bases separated the two germline ends. CDR3 residues: CASSFSAAYNEQFF. The CDR3 nucleotides read TGTGCCAGCAGTTTCAGTGCGGCCTACAATGAGCAGTTCTTC.

This rearrangement joins TRBV11-3 to TRBJ2-1; 9 bases agree with TRBD1. V trimming: 3 bases; J trimming: 8 bases; junction bases outside the gene matches: 5. The CDR3 loop spans 14 amino acids. Germline V gene data show CDR1 as SGHNT and CDR2 as YENEEA. This CDR3 reads CASSFRDRVDEQFF. The CDR3 DNA is TGTGCCAGCAGCTTTAGGGACAGGGTCGATGAGCAGTTCTTC.